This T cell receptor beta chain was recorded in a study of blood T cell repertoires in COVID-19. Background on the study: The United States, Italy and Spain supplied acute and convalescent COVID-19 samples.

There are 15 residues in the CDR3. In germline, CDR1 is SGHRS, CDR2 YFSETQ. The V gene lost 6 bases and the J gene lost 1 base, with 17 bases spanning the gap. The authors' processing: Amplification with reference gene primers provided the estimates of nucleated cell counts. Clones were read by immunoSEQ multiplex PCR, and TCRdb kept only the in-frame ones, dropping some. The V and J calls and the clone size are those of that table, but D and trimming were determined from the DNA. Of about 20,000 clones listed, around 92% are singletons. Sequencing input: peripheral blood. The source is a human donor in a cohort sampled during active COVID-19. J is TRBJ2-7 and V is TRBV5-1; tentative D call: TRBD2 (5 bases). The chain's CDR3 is CASTWVPDSSYEQYF. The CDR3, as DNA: TGCGCCAGCACCTGGGTCCCGGACTCTTCCTACGAGCAGTACTTC.